This record concerns one T cell receptor beta chain sequence. Its specificity is not known. CDR3 length: 14 residues. Trimming removed 8 bases at V and 0 bases at J, with 14 bases between. The germline CDR1 and CDR2 sequences are SGHVS and FQNEAQ. Sequencing was performed with immunoSEQ multiplex PCR; in TCRdb, only in-frame clones are kept and a portion is missing. The data contain over 65,000 clones, about nine tenths of them seen just once; the ten biggest clones take up over 0.095%. The record originates from a study of graft-versus-host responses after intestinal transplantation. Specimen: unstimulated CD4+ T cells sorted from spleen or lymph node cells, collected before intestinal transplant. This receptor was taken from a human donor who received an intestinal transplant. V usage is TRBV7-8 and J usage is TRBJ2-7; D is perhaps TRBD1 (5 bases). DNA for the CDR3: TGTGCCAGCTCCGGCAGGGTCCCCTCCTACGAGCAGTACTTC. Translation gives CASSGRVPSYEQYF.